The rows below give T cell receptor beta chains drawn from one sample of a study of beta chain features in type 1 diabetes. Generated by immunoSEQ multiplex PCR, the TCRdb table keeps only in-frame clones and is missing some. The sample lists approximately 730,000 clones, roughly 13% seen once, with about 0.02% in the top ten. The sample was naive CD4+ T cells from blood. These receptor sequences come from a man aged 18 to 35 with type 1 diabetes. Both conserved end residues are part of each CDR3. Each record gives: clone size, J gene, D gene, V gene, CDR3 DNA, CDR3 protein. The D gene is left open where the match is weak. Not all rows give a size; the values are once, few, many and, for expanded clones, a class.

abundance: few
j_gene: TRBJ2-5
d_gene: .
v_gene: TRBV14
CDR3nt: TGTGCCAGCAGCCAATGGCGAGGAGGCGAGGGTCAAGAGACCCAGTACTTC
CDR3aa: CASSQWRGGEGQETQYF

abundance: few
j_gene: TRBJ1-1
d_gene: .
v_gene: TRBV30
CDR3nt: TGTGCCTGGACGGGAATCCTCATGAACACTGAAGCTTTCTTT
CDR3aa: CAWTGILMNTEAFF

abundance: .
j_gene: TRBJ1-1
d_gene: .
v_gene: TRBV20-1
CDR3nt: TGCAGTGCTAGTCATCCTGGTGAGGCTTTCTTT
CDR3aa: CSASHPGEAFF

abundance: few
j_gene: TRBJ1-3
d_gene: .
v_gene: TRBV7-9
CDR3nt: TGTGCCAGCAGCCCCGCGGAGGTTGGAAACACCATATATTTT
CDR3aa: CASSPAEVGNTIYF

abundance: few
j_gene: TRBJ1-2
d_gene: .
v_gene: TRBV11-3
CDR3nt: TGTGCCAGCAGCTTGGGCCAGTACTATGGCTACACCTTC
CDR3aa: CASSLGQYYGYTF

abundance: .
j_gene: TRBJ2-7
d_gene: TRBD1
v_gene: TRBV30
CDR3nt: TGTGCCTGGAGTGACGACAGGGGGTGGCACGAGCAGTACTTC
CDR3aa: CAWSDDRGWHEQYF

abundance: few
j_gene: TRBJ2-5
d_gene: .
v_gene: TRBV28
CDR3nt: TGTGCCAGCAGCCCTCGTCAAGAGACCCAGTACTTC
CDR3aa: CASSPRQETQYF

abundance: .
j_gene: TRBJ1-1
d_gene: .
v_gene: TRBV29-1
CDR3nt: TGCAGCGTTGCCCCTCAGTCCGACAGTAGCACTTCTGAAGCTTTCTTT
CDR3aa: CSVAPQSDSSTSEAFF

abundance: .
j_gene: TRBJ1-3
d_gene: .
v_gene: TRBV6-1
CDR3nt: TGTGCCAGCAGTGAAGATGGGCACAACTCTGGAAACACCATATATTTT
CDR3aa: CASSEDGHNSGNTIYF

abundance: .
j_gene: TRBJ2-7
d_gene: TRBD1
v_gene: TRBV6-5
CDR3nt: TGTGCCAGCAGTCGACAGGGTAGCTTTGGAGAGCAGTACTTC
CDR3aa: CASSRQGSFGEQYF

abundance: few
j_gene: TRBJ1-2
d_gene: TRBD1
v_gene: TRBV2
CDR3nt: TGTGCCAGCAGTGGACAGGGGGCAGGTGACTATGGCTACACCTTC
CDR3aa: CASSGQGAGDYGYTF

abundance: few
j_gene: TRBJ2-7
d_gene: .
v_gene: TRBV5-4
CDR3nt: TGTGCCAGCAGCTTGCAGAGTGCGTCGGATGAGCAGTACTTC
CDR3aa: CASSLQSASDEQYF

abundance: .
j_gene: TRBJ1-2
d_gene: TRBD1
v_gene: TRBV9
CDR3nt: TGTGCCAGCAGCGCGGGACAGATAAGTGGCTACACCTTC
CDR3aa: CASSAGQISGYTF

abundance: few
j_gene: TRBJ2-3
d_gene: TRBD2
v_gene: TRBV6-1
CDR3nt: TGTGCCAGCATCAAAGGGGCGGGGGGCACAGATACGCAGTATTTT
CDR3aa: CASIKGAGGTDTQYF

abundance: .
j_gene: TRBJ2-3
d_gene: .
v_gene: TRBV30
CDR3nt: TGTGCCTGGAGTGTACAAGGATTGAGCACAGATACGCAGTATTTT
CDR3aa: CAWSVQGLSTDTQYF

abundance: few
j_gene: TRBJ2-3
d_gene: TRBD2
v_gene: TRBV4-1
CDR3nt: TGCGCCAGCAGCCAACTAGCGGGGGGGCCGGATACGCAGTATTTT
CDR3aa: CASSQLAGGPDTQYF

abundance: few
j_gene: TRBJ2-7
d_gene: .
v_gene: TRBV29-1
CDR3nt: TGCAGCGTTGTCTTAGGCAGGGGTACCTACGAGCAGTACTTC
CDR3aa: CSVVLGRGTYEQYF

abundance: few
j_gene: TRBJ2-7
d_gene: TRBD1
v_gene: TRBV20-1
CDR3nt: TGCAGTGCTGGTGCAGGGGGCGAGCAGTACTTC
CDR3aa: CSAGAGGEQYF

abundance: few
j_gene: TRBJ2-7
d_gene: TRBD1
v_gene: TRBV7-9
CDR3nt: TGTGCCAGCAGCCCGGGACAGTTCTCCGAGCAGTACTTC
CDR3aa: CASSPGQFSEQYF

abundance: .
j_gene: TRBJ2-7
d_gene: TRBD1
v_gene: TRBV30
CDR3nt: TGTGCCTGGAGTCCCGGACAGGGCTACGAGCAGTACTTC
CDR3aa: CAWSPGQGYEQYF

abundance: .
j_gene: TRBJ2-7
d_gene: TRBD2
v_gene: TRBV2
CDR3nt: TGTGCCAGCAGGTCTGGGGGGGATACCTACGAGCAGTACTTC
CDR3aa: CASRSGGDTYEQYF

abundance: few
j_gene: TRBJ1-1
d_gene: .
v_gene: TRBV30
CDR3nt: TGTGCCTGGAGTGACCTGGTCGATATTGAAGCTTTCTTT
CDR3aa: CAWSDLVDIEAFF

abundance: .
j_gene: TRBJ2-3
d_gene: TRBD1
v_gene: TRBV25-1
CDR3nt: TGTGCCAGCAGTGACTCGACAGGGGGCGGCAGGACAGATACGCAGTATTTT
CDR3aa: CASSDSTGGGRTDTQYF

abundance: .
j_gene: TRBJ1-3
d_gene: .
v_gene: TRBV28
CDR3nt: TGTGCCAGCAGTCGGGGTTCTGGAAACACCATATATTTT
CDR3aa: CASSRGSGNTIYF

abundance: few
j_gene: TRBJ1-1
d_gene: .
v_gene: TRBV2
CDR3nt: TGTGCCAGCCTCCAAGACCTTAACACTGAAGCTTTCTTT
CDR3aa: CASLQDLNTEAFF

abundance: few
j_gene: TRBJ1-2
d_gene: .
v_gene: TRBV30
CDR3nt: TGTGCCTGGAGTAAACAGTTACATGGCTACACCTTC
CDR3aa: CAWSKQLHGYTF

abundance: few
j_gene: TRBJ2-1
d_gene: TRBD1
v_gene: TRBV28
CDR3nt: TGTGCCACCAACCCCAGGGGGAGAACTAATGAGCAGTTCTTC
CDR3aa: CATNPRGRTNEQFF

abundance: .
j_gene: TRBJ2-7
d_gene: .
v_gene: TRBV7-7
CDR3nt: TGTGCCAGCTGGGGCCAGGAAAAAGACGAGCAGTACTTC
CDR3aa: CASWGQEKDEQYF

abundance: few
j_gene: TRBJ1-4
d_gene: .
v_gene: TRBV10-3
CDR3nt: TGTGCCATCAGTGATCGGGGAAGGGGAAATGAAAAACTGTTTTTT
CDR3aa: CAISDRGRGNEKLFF

abundance: few
j_gene: TRBJ2-1
d_gene: .
v_gene: TRBV4-2
CDR3nt: TGTGCCAGCAGCCGAGAGATGAAGGATAATGAGCAGTTCTTC
CDR3aa: CASSREMKDNEQFF

abundance: few
j_gene: TRBJ2-2
d_gene: .
v_gene: TRBV10-3
CDR3nt: TGTGCCATCACCCGGACCCCTAACACCGGGGAGCTGTTTTTT
CDR3aa: CAITRTPNTGELFF

abundance: .
j_gene: TRBJ1-2
d_gene: .
v_gene: TRBV7-3
CDR3nt: TGTGCCAGCAGCTCGGGACTGCTCCTCCTCTCCTATGGCTACACCTTC
CDR3aa: CASSSGLLLLSYGYTF

abundance: few
j_gene: TRBJ2-7
d_gene: TRBD2
v_gene: TRBV7-9
CDR3nt: TGTGCCAGCAGCTATAGCGGGGGGCCCTCCTACGAGCAGTACTTC
CDR3aa: CASSYSGGPSYEQYF